The 20 T cell receptor beta chains given below trace back to one sample, sequenced in a study of T cells in Graves' hyperthyroidism and ophthalmopathy. Amplified TCR beta CDR3 regions derived from RNA transcripts. HTBI primers drove first-round RT-PCR of the TCR CDR3. TCRdb ran MiXCR on the multiplex PCR reads and lists one entry per CDR3 protein. The table has some 490,000 distinct CDR3 sequences, approximately 22% seen once. Sequenced sample: blood. These receptors came from a woman in her 70s with Graves' ophthalmopathy.

This clonotype was recorded only once. Possible read error: a much larger clone is one base away. J is TRBJ1-1 and V is TRBV29-1, with no clear D. The V end lost 4 bases, the J end lost 2 bases, and 5 bases lay between the germline ends. This CDR3 has 11 residues. Per germline, CDR1 SQVTM and CDR2 ANQGSEA. CDR3 sequence: CSVGDNTEAFF. The DNA for the CDR3 is TGCAGCGTTGGGGATAACACTGAAGCTTTCTTT.

The chain combines TRBV28 with TRBJ1-5; the D gene is possibly TRBD1 (5 bases). This CDR3 has 12 amino acids. CDR1 MDHEN and CDR2 SYDVKM come from the germline V gene. The V and J ends lost 11 bases and 4 bases respectively, with 12 bases between them. CDR3 region: CAGATHNQPQHF. The CDR3 bases are TGTGCCGGGGCGACCCATAATCAGCCCCAGCATTTT.

This clonotype was observed a few times. The chain couples TRBV5-1 to TRBJ2-1, with 10 bases that match TRBD1. The CDR3 consists of 17 residues. V was clipped by 2 bases and J by 8 bases; unmatched bases: 13. Looked up from germline, CDR1 is SGHRS and CDR2 is YFSETQ. CDR3 sequence (DNA): TGCGCCAGCAGCTTATCACGCCGGGACAGGGGCGTCGATGAGCAGTTCTTC. Translation gives CASSLSRRDRGVDEQFF.

This rearrangement joins TRBV6-1 to TRBJ1-2, with TRBD1 identical over 8 bases. This CDR3 is built from 14 residues. The V gene's germline CDR1 is MNHNS and CDR2 SASEGT. V lost 3 bases to trimming and J lost 4 bases; unmatched junction nucleotides: 4. The CDR3 nucleotides are TGTGCCAGCAGTGATCAGGGGGCTGGCTATGGCTACACCTTC. Amino acids: CASSDQGAGYGYTF.

This clonotype was detected ten times or more. The DNA of the CDR3 is TGTGCCAGCAGTGAAGGCAGCCAAGGGCCCCAGCATTTT. This codes for CASSEGSQGPQHF. The V gene is TRBV2, the J gene TRBJ1-5; D not resolved. This CDR3 region has 13 residues. Deletions cut 1 base from V and 9 bases from J, with 10 bases between. Germline assignment: CDR1 SNHLY and CDR2 FYNNEI.

Details on this clonotype: With a much larger clone just one base away, this may be a read error. The chain couples TRBV12-3 or TRBV12-4 to TRBJ2-7; 12 bases agree with TRBD2. J lost 2 bases, V lost 5 bases, and 7 bases had no gene match. The CDR3 spans 16 residues. DNA for the CDR3: TGTGCCAGCAGTCTCCGGACTAGCGGGGACCCCTACGAGCAGTACTTC. Translated, it gives CASSLRTSGDPYEQYF.

This clonotype was detected only a few times. The rearrangement uses TRBV20-1 and TRBJ2-5; TRBD2 agrees at 7 bases. V dropped 6 bases and J dropped 5; count of bases not matched to a gene: 12. Germline CDR1 and CDR2: DFQATT and SNEGSKA (reference sequence). The CDR3 length is 14 residues. The CDR3 protein is CSARTRRSQETQYF. Written as DNA, the CDR3 is TGCAGTGCACGGACTAGAAGGTCCCAGGAGACCCAGTACTTC.

The gene calls are TRBV3-1 and TRBJ2-3; possible D gene TRBD1, 6 bases. The CDR3 runs 16 residues. The germline CDR1 and CDR2 sequences are LGHDT and YNNKEL (reference sequence). Trimming took 3 bases from V and 3 from J, leaving 16 bases between them. CDR3 sequence reads: CASSQATGIATDTQYF. The DNA for the CDR3 is TGTGCCAGCAGCCAGGCCACAGGGATCGCTACAGATACGCAGTATTTT.

There are many counts of this clonotype. This chain uses TRBV2 with TRBJ1-1, with D perhaps matching TRBD1 (5 bases). This CDR3 has 14 residues. Per the germline V gene, CDR1 is SNHLY and CDR2 is FYNNEI. The V and J ends lost 0 bases and 5 bases respectively, with 10 bases between them. The CDR3 loop reads CASSEALGGTEAFF. The CDR3 DNA reads TGTGCCAGCAGTGAAGCTCTGGGGGGGACTGAAGCTTTCTTT.

This clonotype was seen many times. The CDR3 nucleotides read TGCAGTGCTAGCTATGGGGTCGATGAGCAGTTCTTC. It is translated as CSASYGVDEQFF. This rearrangement joins TRBV20-1 to TRBJ2-1; D remains unclear. Germline V CDR1 and CDR2: DFQATT, SNEGSKA (reference sequence). V was cut by 3 bases and J by 8 bases, with 11 bases left in between. The CDR3 has 12 residues.

The J gene is TRBJ2-2, the V gene TRBV24-1, with D perhaps TRBD1 (5 bases). V was trimmed by 8 bases and J by 0 bases, leaving 12 bases between them. This CDR3 comprises 15 residues. Germline-derived CDR1 and CDR2 are KGHDR and SFDVKD. The CDR3 DNA reads TGTGCCACCACCGGACACGCCCCGAACACCGGGGAGCTGTTTTTT. Translating gives CATTGHAPNTGELFF.

This clonotype was detected only a few times. This chain connects TRBV18 to TRBJ1-4, with D uncertain. Germline loops: CDR1 KGHSH, CDR2 LQKENI. The V gene lost 0 bases and the J gene lost 3 bases, with 8 bases spanning the gap. This CDR3 has 15 residues. This CDR3 reads CASSPPTRANEKLFF. CDR3 in DNA: TGTGCCAGCTCACCACCTACGCGTGCTAATGAAAAACTGTTTTTT.

This rearrangement joins TRBV6-1 to TRBJ1-2; D is undetermined. The CDR3 spans 13 residues. CDR1 and CDR2 (germline): MNHNS, SASEGT. V lost 2 bases and J lost 6, with 10 bases in between. DNA of the CDR3: TGTGCCAGCAGTGAATACAGAATCCATGGCTACACCTTC. This gives the protein CASSEYRIHGYTF.

The V and J genes are TRBV28 and TRBJ1-4; no clear D. Germline loops: CDR1 MDHEN, CDR2 SYDVKM. CDR3 length: 11 amino acids. V lost 5 bases, J lost 6 bases, and 4 bases lay in between. In DNA, the CDR3 is TGTGCCAGCAGTCCGCATGAAAAACTGTTTTTT. This codes for CASSPHEKLFF.

This clonotype was recorded a few times. This chain joins TRBV5-5 and TRBJ1-2, with D uncertain. The ends were cut back, 2 bases at V and 7 bases at J, with 15 bases in the middle. The CDR3 extends over 14 amino acids. In germline, CDR1 is SGHKS, CDR2 YYEKEE (reference sequence). In nucleotides, the CDR3 is TGTGCCAGCAGCTTTGGTACACAATCGTCTGGCTACACCTTC. Encoded protein: CASSFGTQSSGYTF.

The V call is TRBV5-1, the J call TRBJ1-1; D unresolved. This CDR3 is 14 amino acids long. Trimming cost V 9 bases and J 1 base, with 16 bases left between them. The V gene's germline CDR1 is SGHRS and CDR2 YFSETQ. The CDR3, as DNA: TGCGCCAACAAATCCCCCTATGCGAACACTGAAGCTTTCTTT. This gives the protein CANKSPYANTEAFF.

Ten or more counts support this clonotype. V and J are TRBV6-2 or TRBV6-3 and TRBJ1-5; D may be TRBD1 (6 bases). This CDR3 contains 18 residues. Looked up from germline, CDR1 is MNHEY and CDR2 is SVGEGT. Deletions cut 2 bases from V and 6 bases from J, with 23 bases between. The CDR3 loop reads CASSYLPTLTGISQPQHF. DNA for the CDR3: TGTGCCAGCAGTTACCTACCAACCCTCACAGGGATCAGTCAGCCCCAGCATTTT.

The V and J genes are TRBV28 and TRBJ1-2; weak D call: TRBD1 (5 bases). The CDR3 contains 12 residues. Trimming took 4 bases from V and 8 from J, leaving 11 bases between them. CDR1 MDHEN and CDR2 SYDVKM come from the germline V gene. CDR3 bases: TGTGCCAGCAGTTCCTTTAGGGGAGGCTACACCTTC. Amino acids: CASSSFRGGYTF.

The chain has TRBV6-7 and TRBJ2-1; TRBD2 matches at 12 bases. TRBV6-7 is sorted into the ORF group, with uncertain function. The CDR3 runs 21 residues. The V and J ends lost 2 bases and 6 bases, in that order; junction bases with no gene match: 20. The CDR3, as DNA: TGTGCCAGCAGTTACGGGGCCGCTAGCGGGAGGGCCGATTGTTCATGCAATGAGCAGTTCTTC. Protein product: CASSYGAASGRADCSCNEQFF.

The V and J genes are TRBV11-2 and TRBJ2-1; D gene ambiguous. The CDR3 is 15 residues long. Germline-derived CDR1 and CDR2 are SGHAT and FQNNGV. V dropped 5 bases and J dropped 4 bases, with 15 bases sitting between them. CDR3 in DNA: TGTGCCAGCAGCGATACGGACGGTCCTTACAATGAGCAGTTCTTC. It specifies CASSDTDGPYNEQFF.